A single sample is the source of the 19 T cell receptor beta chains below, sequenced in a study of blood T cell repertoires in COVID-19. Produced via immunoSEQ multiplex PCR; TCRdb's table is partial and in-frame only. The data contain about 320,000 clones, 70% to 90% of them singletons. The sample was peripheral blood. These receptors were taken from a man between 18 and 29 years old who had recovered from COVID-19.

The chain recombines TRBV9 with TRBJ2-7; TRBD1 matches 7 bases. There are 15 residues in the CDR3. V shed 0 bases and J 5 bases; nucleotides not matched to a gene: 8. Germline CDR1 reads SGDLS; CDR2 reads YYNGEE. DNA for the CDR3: TGTGCCAGCAGCGTAGAAGGAACAGGGGATAACGAGCAGTACTTC. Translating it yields CASSVEGTGDNEQYF.

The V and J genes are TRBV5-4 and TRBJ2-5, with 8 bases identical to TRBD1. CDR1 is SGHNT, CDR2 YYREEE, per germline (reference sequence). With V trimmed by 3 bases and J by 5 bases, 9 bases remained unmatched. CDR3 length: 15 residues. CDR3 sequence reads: CASSSTDRAWETQYF. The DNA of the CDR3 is TGTGCCAGCAGCTCTACGGACAGGGCTTGGGAGACCCAGTACTTC.

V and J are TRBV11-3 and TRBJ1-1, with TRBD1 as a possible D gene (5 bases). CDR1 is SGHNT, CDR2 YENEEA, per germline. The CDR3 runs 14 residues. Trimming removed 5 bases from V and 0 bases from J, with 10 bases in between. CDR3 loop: CASSRGTVNTEAFF. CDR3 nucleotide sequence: TGTGCCAGCAGCCGCGGGACGGTGAACACTGAAGCTTTCTTT.

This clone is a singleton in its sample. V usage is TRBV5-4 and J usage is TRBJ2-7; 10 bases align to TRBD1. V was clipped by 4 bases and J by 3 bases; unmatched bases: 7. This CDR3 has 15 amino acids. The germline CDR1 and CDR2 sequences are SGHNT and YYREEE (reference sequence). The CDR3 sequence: CASSPDGTGDYEQYF. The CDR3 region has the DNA TGTGCCAGCAGCCCGGATGGGACAGGGGACTACGAGCAGTACTTC.

CDR3 region: CASSIDLQGTYGYTF. The CDR3, as DNA: TGTGCCAGTAGTATAGATCTACAGGGGACCTATGGCTACACCTTC. This chain joins TRBV19 and TRBJ1-2; 7 bases agree with TRBD1. Germline V gene sequence: CDR1 LNHDA, CDR2 SQIVND (reference sequence). V dropped 0 bases and J dropped 4; count of bases not matched to a gene: 5. The CDR3 runs 15 residues.

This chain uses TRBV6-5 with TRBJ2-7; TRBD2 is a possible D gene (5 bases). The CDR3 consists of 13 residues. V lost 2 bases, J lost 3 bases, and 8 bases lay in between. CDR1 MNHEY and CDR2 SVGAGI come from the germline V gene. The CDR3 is CASSYERSYEQYF. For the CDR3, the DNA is TGTGCCAGCAGTTACGAGCGGAGCTACGAGCAGTACTTC.

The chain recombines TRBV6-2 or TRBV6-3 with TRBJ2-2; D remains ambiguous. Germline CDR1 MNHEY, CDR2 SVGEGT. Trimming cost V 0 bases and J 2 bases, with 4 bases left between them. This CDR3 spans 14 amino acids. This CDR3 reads CASSYSHNTGELFF. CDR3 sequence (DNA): TGTGCCAGCAGTTACTCCCATAACACCGGGGAGCTGTTTTTT.

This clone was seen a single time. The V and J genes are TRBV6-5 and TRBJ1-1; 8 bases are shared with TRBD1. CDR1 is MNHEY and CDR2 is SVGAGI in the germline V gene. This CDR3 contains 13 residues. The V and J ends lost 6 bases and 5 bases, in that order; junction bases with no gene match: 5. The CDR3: CASRTGGRTEAFF. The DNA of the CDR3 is TGTGCCAGCAGAACAGGGGGTCGTACTGAAGCTTTCTTT.

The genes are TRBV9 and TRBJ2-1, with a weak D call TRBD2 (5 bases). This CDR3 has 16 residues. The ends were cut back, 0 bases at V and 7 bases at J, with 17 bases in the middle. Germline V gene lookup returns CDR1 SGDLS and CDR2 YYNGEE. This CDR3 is CASSVGGRGGSNEQFF. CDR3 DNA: TGTGCCAGCAGCGTAGGAGGGAGAGGAGGTTCGAATGAGCAGTTCTTC.

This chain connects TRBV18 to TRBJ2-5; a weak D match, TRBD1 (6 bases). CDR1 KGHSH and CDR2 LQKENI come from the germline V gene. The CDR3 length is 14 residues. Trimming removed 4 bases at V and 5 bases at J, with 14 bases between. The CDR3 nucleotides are TGTGCCAGCTCACGTCAACAGGGATCGGAGACCCAGTACTTC. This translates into CASSRQQGSETQYF. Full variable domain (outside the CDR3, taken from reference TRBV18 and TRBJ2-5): NAGVMQNPRHLVRRRGQEARLRCSPMKGHSHVYWYRQLPEEGLKFMVYLQKENIIDESGMPKERFSAEFPKEGPSILRIQQVVRGDSAAYFCASSRQQGSETQYFGPGTRLLVL.

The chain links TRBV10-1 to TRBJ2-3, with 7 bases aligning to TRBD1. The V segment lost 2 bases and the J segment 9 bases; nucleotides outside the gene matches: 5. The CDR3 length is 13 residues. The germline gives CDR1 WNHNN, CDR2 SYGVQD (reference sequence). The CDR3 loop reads CASSEGTAKTQYF. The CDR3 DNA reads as TGCGCCAGCAGTGAGGGGACAGCTAAGACGCAGTATTTT.

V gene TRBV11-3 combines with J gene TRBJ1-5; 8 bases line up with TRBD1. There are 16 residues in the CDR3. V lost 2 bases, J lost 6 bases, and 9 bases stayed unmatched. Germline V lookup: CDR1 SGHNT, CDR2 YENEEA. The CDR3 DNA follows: TGTGCCAGCAGCTTAAATGGACAGGGCGAGGGTCAGCCCCAGCATTTT. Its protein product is CASSLNGQGEGQPQHF.

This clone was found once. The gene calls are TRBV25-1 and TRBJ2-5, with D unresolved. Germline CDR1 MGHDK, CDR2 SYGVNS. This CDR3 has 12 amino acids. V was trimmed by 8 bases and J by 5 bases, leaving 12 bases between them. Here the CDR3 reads CASGNSGETQYF. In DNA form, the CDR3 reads TGTGCCAGCGGAAATTCCGGGGAGACCCAGTACTTC.

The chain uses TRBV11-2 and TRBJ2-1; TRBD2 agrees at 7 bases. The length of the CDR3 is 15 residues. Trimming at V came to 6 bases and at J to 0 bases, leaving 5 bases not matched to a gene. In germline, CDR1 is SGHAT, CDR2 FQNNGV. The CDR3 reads CASRSREASYNEQFF. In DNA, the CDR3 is TGTGCCAGCAGGTCACGGGAGGCCTCCTACAATGAGCAGTTCTTC.

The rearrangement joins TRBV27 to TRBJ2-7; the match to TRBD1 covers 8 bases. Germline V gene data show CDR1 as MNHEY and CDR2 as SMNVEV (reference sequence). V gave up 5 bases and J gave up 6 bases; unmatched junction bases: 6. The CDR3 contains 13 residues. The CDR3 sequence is CASSHTRGLEQYF. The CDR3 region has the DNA TGTGCCAGCAGTCACACCAGGGGGCTCGAGCAGTACTTC.

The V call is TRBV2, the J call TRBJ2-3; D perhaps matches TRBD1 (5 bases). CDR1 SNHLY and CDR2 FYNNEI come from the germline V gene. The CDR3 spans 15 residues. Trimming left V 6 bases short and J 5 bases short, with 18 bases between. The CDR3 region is CASSPDSRTGDTQYF. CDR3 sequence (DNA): TGTGCCAGCAGCCCCGACAGCAGAACCGGAGATACGCAGTATTTT.

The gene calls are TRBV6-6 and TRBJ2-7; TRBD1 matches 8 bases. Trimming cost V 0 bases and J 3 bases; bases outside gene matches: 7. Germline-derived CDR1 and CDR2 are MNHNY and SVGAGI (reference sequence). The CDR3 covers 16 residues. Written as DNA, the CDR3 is TGTGCCAGCAGTTACTCAGGGGCAGGGGGCCTCTACGAGCAGTACTTC. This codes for CASSYSGAGGLYEQYF.

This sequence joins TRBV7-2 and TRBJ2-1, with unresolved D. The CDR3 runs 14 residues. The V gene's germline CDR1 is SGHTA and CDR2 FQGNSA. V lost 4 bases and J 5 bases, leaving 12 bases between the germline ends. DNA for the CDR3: TGTGCCAGCAGCTCCCCCTTTAGCAACAATGAGCAGTTCTTC. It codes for CASSSPFSNNEQFF.

CDR3 DNA sequence: TGTGCCAGCAGTAGCGAGGGCTATGGCTACACCTTC. Its protein product is CASSSEGYGYTF. The chain uses TRBV25-1 and TRBJ1-2; D remains ambiguous. The CDR3 loop spans 12 amino acids. Germline CDR1 is MGHDK and CDR2 is SYGVNS. V lost 5 bases and J lost 4, with 8 bases in between.